Presented here are 31 T cell receptor beta chains from one specimen sequenced in a study of CD8 T cells in ankylosing spondylitis. TCRdb processed the 5' RACE reads anew with MiXCR; each CDR3 protein has one entry. Among about 270,000 distinct CDR3 sequences, roughly 32% were seen once, and the ten largest hold 3.5% to 4.5%. Sequencing was done on a sample of blood, either unsorted or a sorted T cell fraction (not recorded which). These receptors were taken from a male donor with ankylosing spondylitis or in good health (not recorded which).

This clonotype has more than one count but fewer than ten. V gene TRBV20-1 combines with J gene TRBJ2-1, with 8 positions matching TRBD2. Germline V lookup: CDR1 DFQATT, CDR2 SNEGSKA (reference sequence). Germline trimming cut 6 bases from V and 4 bases from J; bases unmatched to any gene: 11. This CDR3 is built from 15 residues. The CDR3 nucleotides read TGCAGTGCGCCCCGGGGGGGCCACGATTACAATGAGCAGTTCTTC. Its translation is CSAPRGGHDYNEQFF.

The V and J genes are TRBV12-3 or TRBV12-4 and TRBJ2-1; TRBD2 might be the D (6 bases). The CDR3 loop spans 16 amino acids. V gave up 5 bases and J gave up 6 bases, with 20 bases separating them. CDR3 residues: CASSPTVVAASNEQFF. CDR3 nucleotides: TGTGCCAGCAGTCCTACGGTGGTAGCGGCCTCCAATGAGCAGTTCTTC.

The chain links TRBV5-5 to TRBJ2-1; D might be TRBD1 or TRBD2, each matching 5 bases. The CDR3 has 13 residues. The germline V and J ends were trimmed by 4 bases and 4 bases, with 9 bases remaining between them. CDR1 and CDR2 (germline): SGHKS, YYEKEE (reference sequence). The CDR3, as DNA: TGTGCCAGCAGCCCCGGGGCGTACAATGAGCAGTTCTTC. The encoded protein is CASSPGAYNEQFF.

V and J are TRBV6-5 and TRBJ2-5, with 8 nucleotides matching TRBD2. With V trimmed by 4 bases and J by 2 bases, 9 bases remained unmatched. This CDR3 comprises 16 residues. Germline-derived CDR1 and CDR2 are MNHEY and SVGAGI. This CDR3 is CASSSLTAGEQETQYF. The DNA for the CDR3 is TGTGCCAGCAGTTCCCTCACAGCGGGGGAACAAGAGACCCAGTACTTC.

This clonotype was observed at least ten times. The chain uses TRBV20-1 and TRBJ2-7, with 7 bases fitting TRBD1. This CDR3 has 14 amino acids. CDR1 is DFQATT, CDR2 SNEGSKA, per germline (reference sequence). V trimming: 2 bases; J trimming: 7 bases; junction bases outside the gene matches: 11. CDR3: CSARLPNRGQEQYF. The CDR3 region has the DNA TGCAGTGCTAGACTTCCGAACAGGGGTCAGGAGCAGTACTTC.

The chain recombines TRBV6-1 with TRBJ2-7; a weak D match, TRBD2 (5 bases). Germline loops: CDR1 MNHNS, CDR2 SASEGT. V lost 5 bases and J 4 bases, leaving 15 bases between the germline ends. The CDR3 sequence is 14 residues long. Here the CDR3 reads CASSPYTGGYEQYF. In DNA form, the CDR3 reads TGTGCCAGCAGTCCCTATACCGGCGGGTACGAGCAGTACTTC.

The J gene is TRBJ1-5, the V gene TRBV6-1, with D unclear. Germline loops: CDR1 MNHNS, CDR2 SASEGT. V was pared by 6 bases and J by 0 bases, with 9 bases between. The CDR3 runs to 14 residues. CDR3 coding DNA: TGTGCCAGCAGACCGACTCGTAGCAATCAGCCCCAGCATTTT. Its protein is CASRPTRSNQPQHF.

This clonotype has a handful of counts. This sequence joins TRBV20-1 and TRBJ1-4; TRBD1 is a possible D gene (6 bases). The germline CDR1 and CDR2 sequences are DFQATT and SNEGSKA (reference sequence). Trimming took 5 bases from V and 6 from J, leaving 7 bases between them. This CDR3 comprises 11 residues. The CDR3: CSAYRDEKLFF. DNA of the CDR3: TGCAGTGCTTACAGGGATGAAAAACTGTTTTTT.

This clonotype was recorded a few times. The chain carries TRBV20-1 and TRBJ1-2; tentative D call: TRBD1 (6 bases). Germline CDR1 is DFQATT and CDR2 is SNEGSKA (reference sequence). V was shortened by 0 bases and J by 1 base, with 9 bases between the two germline ends. The CDR3 sequence is 14 residues long. In DNA form, the CDR3 reads TGCAGTGCTAGAGATGGGGGCCTTAACTATGGCTACACCTTC. Protein product: CSARDGGLNYGYTF.

The chain has TRBV25-1 and TRBJ1-2; D is undetermined. Germline V CDR1 and CDR2: MGHDK, SYGVNS. The CDR3 runs to 12 residues. The V and J ends lost 4 bases and 2 bases respectively, with 5 bases between them. In nucleotides, the CDR3 is TGTGCCAGCAGTGCCGAGAACTATGGCTACACCTTC. Translated, it gives CASSAENYGYTF.

The gene calls are TRBV4-1 and TRBJ2-3, with D perhaps TRBD2 (5 bases). This CDR3 is built from 15 residues. CDR1 MGHRA and CDR2 YSYEKL come from the germline V gene. Trimming left V 1 base short and J 1 base short, with 9 bases between. CDR3 in DNA: TGCGCCAGCAGCCAAGGTCATAGCGGCACAGATACGCAGTATTTT. This encodes CASSQGHSGTDTQYF.

V gene TRBV5-1 combines with J gene TRBJ2-7; 10 positions match TRBD2. The V and J ends lost 7 bases and 2 bases, in that order; junction bases with no gene match: 3. The germline V gene has CDR1 SGHRS and CDR2 YFSETQ. The CDR3 spans 13 residues. The CDR3 DNA reads TGCGCCAGCCAGCTAGCGGGGGCCTACGAGCAGTACTTC. Translated: CASQLAGAYEQYF. Full variable domain (outside the CDR3, taken from reference TRBV5-1 and TRBJ2-7): KAGVTQTPRYLIKTRGQQVTLSCSPISGHRSVSWYQQTPGQGLQFLFEYFSETQRNKGNFPGRFSGRQFSNSRSEMNVSTLELGDSALYLCASQLAGAYEQYFGPGTRLTVT.

At least ten counts were recorded for this clonotype. V and J are TRBV29-1 and TRBJ2-5; maybe TRBD1 (5 bases). This CDR3 comprises 11 residues. V lost 6 bases and J lost 5, with 10 bases in between. Germline V lookup: CDR1 SQVTM, CDR2 ANQGSEA. The CDR3 protein is CSVQGMETQYF. CDR3 coding DNA: TGCAGCGTCCAGGGAATGGAGACCCAGTACTTC.

The chain carries TRBV12-3 or TRBV12-4 and TRBJ1-1, with unresolved D. V was pared by 8 bases and J by 0 bases, with 13 bases between. This CDR3 is built from 14 residues. CDR3 amino acids: CASVLTYMNTEAFF. CDR3 DNA sequence: TGTGCCAGCGTGTTGACCTATATGAACACTGAAGCTTTCTTT.

This chain connects TRBV7-9 to TRBJ2-5; 8 nucleotides align to TRBD2. This CDR3 is 13 amino acids long. In germline, CDR1 is SEHNR, CDR2 FQNEAQ (reference sequence). V shed 3 bases, J shed 5 bases, and the junction held 2 bases outside the gene matches. As DNA, the CDR3 is TGTGCCAGCAGCTTTGTAGCGGGGGAGACCCAGTACTTC. The encoded protein is CASSFVAGETQYF. Based on the CDR3 plus reference TRBV7-9 and TRBJ2-5, the full variable domain is DTGVSQNPRHKITKRGQNVTFRCDPISEHNRLYWYRQTLGQGPEFLTYFQNEAQLEKSRLLSDRFSAERPKGSFSTLEIQRTEQGDSAMYLCASSFVAGETQYFGPGTRLLVL.

The gene calls are TRBV20-1 and TRBJ2-3, with TRBD1 identical over 8 bases. V gave up 0 bases and J gave up 4 bases; unmatched junction bases: 3. The germline V gene has CDR1 DFQATT and CDR2 SNEGSKA (reference sequence). This CDR3 region has 14 residues. The CDR3 region has the DNA TGCAGTGCTAGAGATACAGGGGGAGCAGATACGCAGTATTTT. Translating gives CSARDTGGADTQYF.

A single count supports this clonotype. CDR3 DNA sequence: TGTGCCAGCAGTTTCCCCTCCGGTCGGCAGGGCCAAGAGACCCAGTACTTC. Protein: CASSFPSGRQGQETQYF. The genes are TRBV12-3 or TRBV12-4 and TRBJ2-5, with D perhaps TRBD1 (5 bases). This CDR3 contains 17 residues. V lost 3 bases and J lost 1, with 18 bases in between.

This clonotype was recorded a few times. The chain employs TRBV12-3 or TRBV12-4 and TRBJ2-1, with 9 bases that match TRBD1. The CDR3 has 13 amino acids. With V trimmed by 6 bases and J by 12 bases, 9 bases remained unmatched. This chain's CDR3 is CASSPRGQGLQFF. The CDR3 DNA reads TGTGCCAGCAGCCCACGGGGACAGGGCCTGCAGTTCTTC.

The chain carries TRBV5-1 and TRBJ1-3, with 8 bases identical to TRBD1. V trimming: 7 bases; J trimming: 1 base; junction bases outside the gene matches: 1. The CDR3 length is 13 residues. The germline V gene encodes CDR1 SGHRS and CDR2 YFSETQ. CDR3 in DNA: TGCGCCAGCGGACAGGGATCTGGAAACACCATATATTTT. Residues: CASGQGSGNTIYF.

This clonotype was detected a few times. The V call is TRBV28, the J call TRBJ2-5; unclear D gene. The V gene's germline CDR1 is MDHEN and CDR2 SYDVKM. CDR3 size: 10 residues. V dropped 6 bases and J dropped 7 bases, with 6 bases sitting between them. The CDR3 DNA is TGTGCCAGCAGGTCTGGGACCCAGTACTTC. Protein sequence: CASRSGTQYF.

J is TRBJ2-4 and V is TRBV7-2; D not certain. The CDR3 sequence is 15 residues long. Germline V gene sequence: CDR1 SGHTA, CDR2 FQGNSA. V dropped 2 bases and J dropped 0 bases, with 8 bases sitting between them. The CDR3: CASSLSVQAKNIQYF. For the CDR3, the DNA is TGTGCCAGCAGCTTATCGGTGCAAGCCAAAAACATTCAGTACTTC.

The table lists this clonotype with a few counts. The rearrangement joins TRBV11-2 to TRBJ2-1; D gene ambiguous. There are 12 residues in the CDR3. Germline CDR1 and CDR2: SGHAT and FQNNGV. Between the trimmed V and J ends, which lost 0 bases and 9 bases, there was a span of 6 bases. The CDR3 DNA sequence: TGTGCCAGCAGCTTAGACATGGGTGAGCAGTTCTTC. This translates into CASSLDMGEQFF.

This chain uses TRBV20-1 with TRBJ2-7, with D maybe TRBD2 (6 bases). This CDR3 is built from 14 residues. Germline V gene sequence: CDR1 DFQATT, CDR2 SNEGSKA (reference sequence). V gave up 0 bases and J gave up 3 bases, with 12 bases separating them. CDR3 sequence reads: CSAREEGLRYEQYF. Here the CDR3 DNA reads TGCAGTGCTAGAGAAGAGGGACTCCGCTACGAGCAGTACTTC.

The chain uses TRBV12-3 or TRBV12-4 and TRBJ2-7, with 7 bases that match TRBD1. With V trimmed by 3 bases and J by 6 bases, 8 bases remained unmatched. The CDR3 contains 14 residues. DNA for the CDR3: TGTGCCAGCAGTTTTGGTACAGGGGTACGCGAGCAGTACTTC. It encodes CASSFGTGVREQYF.

This clonotype was seen only a few times. In DNA, the CDR3 is TGCAGTGCTAGGGGGACGACGAATCAGCCCCAGCATTTT. It codes for CSARGTTNQPQHF. The chain is built from TRBV20-1 and TRBJ1-5; the D gene is possibly TRBD1 (5 bases). From germline, CDR1 is DFQATT and CDR2 SNEGSKA (reference sequence). Between the trimmed V and J ends, which lost 3 bases and 4 bases, there was a span of 10 bases. This CDR3 is 13 amino acids long.

This clonotype was counted only a few times. This chain connects TRBV20-1 to TRBJ2-7; tentative D call: TRBD2 (6 bases). Trimming removed 7 bases from V and 2 bases from J, with 9 bases in between. Germline-derived CDR1 and CDR2 are DFQATT and SNEGSKA (reference sequence). This CDR3 has 11 amino acids. For the CDR3, the DNA is TGCAGTGTGGCGGGACCCTACGAGCAGTACTTC. It is translated as CSVAGPYEQYF.

The chain links TRBV10-3 to TRBJ2-1; 7 bases map to TRBD1. The CDR3 has 13 residues. V dropped 10 bases and J dropped 6; count of bases not matched to a gene: 9. Looked up from germline, CDR1 is ENHRY and CDR2 is SYGVKD. DNA for the CDR3: TGTGCCACGAGAGACAGGGTACCCAATGAGCAGTTCTTC. This codes for CATRDRVPNEQFF.

This clonotype was seen only a few times. The genes are TRBV5-1 and TRBJ2-7, with 9 bases aligning to TRBD1. Germline V gives CDR1 SGHRS, CDR2 YFSETQ. The V and J ends lost 4 bases and 5 bases, in that order; junction bases with no gene match: 16. This CDR3 comprises 17 residues. The DNA for the CDR3 is TGCGCCAGCAGCACCGGGACAGGGAGTCTCAGGTTCCACGAGCAGTACTTC. Its translation: CASSTGTGSLRFHEQYF.

The V gene is TRBV4-1, the J gene TRBJ2-1; TRBD2 matches at 11 bases. After removal of 4 bases from V and 7 bases from J, the junction contained 6 bases not matched to a gene. Germline CDR1 is MGHRA and CDR2 is YSYEKL. The CDR3 contains 15 residues. CDR3 DNA: TGCGCCAGCAGCCGCCTGACTAGCGGGGCGAATGAGCAGTTCTTC. It specifies CASSRLTSGANEQFF.

V and J are TRBV12-3 or TRBV12-4 and TRBJ2-3; D ambiguous. The V and J ends lost 5 bases and 2 bases respectively, with 17 bases between them. This CDR3 region has 16 residues. CDR3 amino acids: CASSPGPPWVTDTQYF. In nucleotides, the CDR3 is TGTGCCAGCAGTCCCGGACCGCCGTGGGTCACAGATACGCAGTATTTT.

This clonotype was seen only a few times. The chain employs TRBV12-3 or TRBV12-4 and TRBJ1-5; unclear D gene. Trimming pared 1 base from V and 3 bases from J, leaving 4 bases between. The CDR3 sequence is 13 residues long. CDR3 in DNA: TGTGCCAGCAGTTTAGACCTCAATCAGCCCCAGCATTTT. This codes for CASSLDLNQPQHF.